This is a list of T cell receptor beta chains from one sample in a study of cytomegalovirus exposure and HLA in healthy donors. Libraries were prepared by immunoSEQ multiplex PCR; TCRdb keeps only in-frame clonotypes and omits some of them. Of roughly 150,000 clones listed, 85% to 90% were seen once; the top ten hold 4% to 4.5%. Sequencing used PBMCs. Receptors were obtained from a man younger than 35 in good health and CMV-seropositive. Both conserved end residues are part of each CDR3. D genes are given only for firm matches. Clone size appears in some rows only: once, few, many, or a class for an expanded clone.

>TRBJ2-7|TRBD2|TRBV7-3|NA
TGTGCCAGCTGCGAGTCTAGCGGGAGTTACGAGCAGTACTTC
CASCESSGSYEQYF
>TRBJ2-5|NA|TRBV5-1|NA
TGCGCCAGCAGCTTGGGGCAGGTACAAGAGACCCAGTACTTC
CASSLGQVQETQYF
>TRBJ2-2|TRBD1|TRBV19|NA
TGTGCCAGTAGACAGGGGACATGGACCGGGGAGCTGTTTTTT
CASRQGTWTGELFF
>TRBJ2-7|TRBD1|TRBV5-1|NA
TGCGCCAGCAGCCTCTGGACAGGGGCCGGCTACGAGCAGTACTTC
CASSLWTGAGYEQYF
>TRBJ2-7|NA|TRBV11-2|NA
TGTGCCGGCAGCCGAACAAGATACGAGCAGTACTTC
CAGSRTRYEQYF
>TRBJ1-2|NA|TRBV6-1|NA
TGTGCCAGCAGTACTCAGGGGTATGAGGGCTACACCTTC
CASSTQGYEGYTF
>TRBJ2-1|NA|TRBV6-1|NA
TGTGCCAGCAGTGAAGAGGTCACTCTAGCCGGCCGGACGACAAACCAGTTCTTC
CASSEEVTLAGRTTNQFF
>TRBJ2-7|TRBD2|TRBV19|NA
TGTGCCAGTAGTATGAGGGGACAGCTAGCGGGAGGTACCTACGAGCAGTACTTC
CASSMRGQLAGGTYEQYF
>TRBJ2-3|TRBD1|TRBV5-1|NA
TGCGCCAGCAGCTTAGGACAGGGGGCAGCAGATACGCAGTATTTT
CASSLGQGAADTQYF
>TRBJ2-1|TRBD2|TRBV4-2|few
TGTGCCAGCAGCCAAGTAGCGGGAGGCCTGGACAATGAGCAGTTCTTC
CASSQVAGGLDNEQFF
>TRBJ2-2|TRBD1|TRBV19|NA
TGTGCCAGTCGGGGACAGACCTATACGAACACCGGGGAGCTGTTTTTT
CASRGQTYTNTGELFF
>TRBJ2-7|TRBD2|TRBV11-2|NA
TGTGCCAGCAGCGTCGGGACTAGCGCCGACTACGAGCAGTACTTC
CASSVGTSADYEQYF
>TRBJ2-5|TRBD2|TRBV11-3|NA
TGTGCCAGCAGCTTCGAGCGGGAGTTGAAAGAGACCCAGTACTTC
CASSFERELKETQYF
>TRBJ2-1|NA|TRBV7-2|NA
TGTGCCAGCAGCTTAGATCCCGGTAGGCTGAGGGATGAGCAGTTCTTC
CASSLDPGRLRDEQFF
>TRBJ2-1|TRBD2|TRBV28|NA
TGTGCCAGCACCACCGGGACTACCATTTACAATGAGCAGTTCTTC
CASTTGTTIYNEQFF
>TRBJ2-3|TRBD2|TRBV5-4|NA
TGTGCCAGCAGCTTTAGGGCGGGAGGGGCGGGAGATACGCAGTATTTT
CASSFRAGGAGDTQYF
>TRBJ2-2|NA|TRBV4-1|NA
TGCGCCAGCAGCCAAGGTGAAACGGGAAGGACCGGGGAGCTGTTTTTT
CASSQGETGRTGELFF
>TRBJ1-5|TRBD1|TRBV7-3|NA
TGTGCCACCAAGGAGACAGGGTGCCGTCAGCCCCAGCATTTT
CATKETGCRQPQHF